The 28 T cell receptor beta chains reported below all come from one sample, sequenced in a study of cytomegalovirus exposure and HLA in healthy donors. The PCR had 60 Vbeta and 13 Jbeta primers. Assay used: immunoSEQ multiplex PCR; TCRdb lists only in-frame clones, some missing. Of 93,000 or so clones in the sample, roughly 80% are singletons; the top ten hold under 4.5%. The sequenced material came from PBMCs. The origin of the receptors is a man between 50 and 59 years old in good health and CMV-seropositive.

This chain connects TRBV29-1 to TRBJ2-5; tentatively, D is TRBD1 (5 bases). The CDR3 extends over 12 amino acids. CDR1 and CDR2 from the germline V gene are SQVTM and ANQGSEA. V lost 3 bases, J lost 5 bases, and 10 bases lay in between. The CDR3 DNA is TGCAGCGTTGACGAAGGGGTTGAGACCCAGTACTTC. It specifies CSVDEGVETQYF.

The chain carries TRBV4-3 and TRBJ2-1; 11 bases fit TRBD2. Germline loops: CDR1 LGHNA, CDR2 YSLEER. The trim removed 3 bases at V and 9 bases at J, leaving 7 bases unmatched. The CDR3 has 15 residues. The CDR3 nucleotides read TGCGCCAGCAGCCAGTCTAGCGGGAGGTTGGGTGAGCAGTTCTTC. Its translation is CASSQSSGRLGEQFF.

The rearrangement joins TRBV19 to TRBJ1-1; the match to TRBD1 covers 8 bases. The CDR3 runs 15 residues. Unmatched junction bases numbered 6, after V lost 5 bases and J lost 1 base. CDR1 and CDR2 from the germline V gene are LNHDA and SQIVND (reference sequence). The CDR3 DNA reads TGTGCCAGTAGTTACCAGGGGGCTGGGAACACTGAAGCTTTCTTT. Its translation: CASSYQGAGNTEAFF.

This chain links TRBV5-4 with TRBJ2-5; 9 bases are a match to TRBD1. CDR1 is SGHNT, CDR2 YYREEE, per germline (reference sequence). The CDR3 is 18 residues long. V lost 2 bases to trimming and J lost 6 bases; unmatched junction nucleotides: 17. The CDR3 reads CASSLIQSGTGSVKTQYF. As DNA, the CDR3 is TGTGCCAGCAGCTTAATCCAAAGCGGGACAGGGTCGGTAAAGACCCAGTACTTC.

The chain combines TRBV6-5 with TRBJ2-1; 7 bases are a match to TRBD2. This CDR3 is 15 amino acids long. After removal of 7 bases from V and 10 bases from J, the junction contained 16 bases not matched to a gene. CDR1 and CDR2 from the germline V gene are MNHEY and SVGAGI. The CDR3 region has the DNA TGTGCCAGCACTCTTAGCGGGCCTGAGGACGGGGAGCAGTTCTTC. It is translated as CASTLSGPEDGEQFF.

V and J are TRBV7-2 and TRBJ2-7; 7 bases are shared with TRBD2. In germline, CDR1 is SGHTA, CDR2 FQGNSA. This CDR3 comprises 15 residues. The V segment lost 0 bases and the J segment 3 bases; nucleotides outside the gene matches: 5. CDR3 nucleotide sequence: TGTGCCAGCAGCTTAGCGGCGGGAGAGCTCTACGAGCAGTACTTC. Protein product: CASSLAAGELYEQYF.

The V and J genes are TRBV15 and TRBJ2-3; a weak D match, TRBD1 (6 bases). Germline lookup yields CDR1 LNHNV and CDR2 YYDKDF (reference sequence). The CDR3 sequence is 15 residues long. The V and J ends lost 1 base and 1 base respectively, with 9 bases between them. CDR3 bases: TGTGCCACCAGCAGAGTCGGACAGCGCACAGATACGCAGTATTTT. This encodes CATSRVGQRTDTQYF. The complete variable domain, with remaining parts taken from reference TRBV15 and TRBJ2-3, reads DAMVIQNPRYQVTQFGKPVTLSCSQTLNHNVMYWYQQKSSQAPKLLFHYYDKDFNNEADTPDNFQSRRPNTSFCFLDIRSPGLGDTAMYLCATSRVGQRTDTQYFGPGTRLTVL.

J is TRBJ2-5 and V is TRBV5-1, with D possibly being TRBD2 (6 bases). The J call may not be correct, given that the DNA end is closer to TRBJ2-7. In germline, CDR1 is SGHRS, CDR2 YFSETQ. This CDR3 contains 15 residues. The CDR3 here is CASSLGGVVSYEQYF. As DNA, the CDR3 is TGCGCCAGCAGCTTGGGGGGGGTGGTTTCGTACGAGCAGTACTTC.

The V call is TRBV7-3, the J call TRBJ2-1; 9 bases are shared with TRBD1. Per the germline V gene, CDR1 is SGHTA and CDR2 is FQGTGA. There are 16 residues in the CDR3. J gave up 9 bases and V 3 bases, and 12 bases lay outside the gene matches. As DNA, the CDR3 is TGTGCCAGCAGCTTTAAAACGGGACAGGGAATTAGTGAGCAGTTCTTC. Residues: CASSFKTGQGISEQFF.

Only a few counts were recorded for this clone. The chain uses TRBV4-3 and TRBJ2-7; 8 bases agree with TRBD2. V gave up 8 bases and J gave up 3 bases; unmatched junction bases: 6. The germline V gene encodes CDR1 LGHNA and CDR2 YSLEER. CDR3 length equals 13 residues. The CDR3 protein is CASSAGANYEQYF. The CDR3 DNA reads TGCGCCAGCTCAGCGGGAGCTAACTACGAGCAGTACTTC.

V and J are TRBV2 and TRBJ2-7; 9 nucleotides match TRBD1. CDR1 is SNHLY and CDR2 is FYNNEI in the germline V gene. The trim removed 4 bases at V and 8 bases at J, leaving 12 bases unmatched. The CDR3 consists of 15 residues. This CDR3 is CASSALRTGVQKQYF. In DNA, the CDR3 is TGTGCCAGCAGTGCACTCAGGACAGGGGTTCAGAAGCAGTACTTC. Full variable domain (outside the CDR3, taken from reference TRBV2 and TRBJ2-7): EPEVTQTPSHQVTQMGQEVILRCVPISNHLYFYWYRQILGQKVEFLVSFYNNEISEKSEIFDDQFSVERPDGSNFTLKIRSTKLEDSAMYFCASSALRTGVQKQYFGPGTRLTVT.

The V and J genes are TRBV2 and TRBJ2-3; unclear D gene. The V gene's germline CDR1 is SNHLY and CDR2 FYNNEI. The CDR3 runs 11 residues. Trimming removed 3 bases at V and 5 bases at J, with 3 bases between. CDR3 nucleotide sequence: TGTGCCAGCAGTGACCAAGATACGCAGTATTTT. This gives the protein CASSDQDTQYF.

The V gene is TRBV7-9, the J gene TRBJ2-7; D perhaps matches TRBD1 (5 bases). Germline V gene lookup returns CDR1 SEHNR and CDR2 FQNEAQ (reference sequence). V gave up 8 bases and J gave up 2 bases, with 10 bases separating them. The CDR3 is 12 amino acids. The CDR3 protein is CASGRVPYEQYF. The CDR3 bases are TGTGCCAGCGGCAGGGTTCCCTACGAGCAGTACTTC.

This sequence joins TRBV19 and TRBJ2-2; D may be TRBD1 (5 bases). The CDR3 extends over 14 amino acids. The germline V gene has CDR1 LNHDA and CDR2 SQIVND (reference sequence). The germline V and J ends were trimmed by 7 bases and 7 bases, with 16 bases remaining between them. The CDR3 loop reads CASKTGRFGGELFF. The DNA for the CDR3 is TGTGCCAGTAAAACAGGTCGGTTTGGCGGGGAGCTGTTTTTT.

The chain recombines TRBV5-1 with TRBJ2-1; 8 bases are a match to TRBD1. Per germline, CDR1 SGHRS and CDR2 YFSETQ. The CDR3 runs to 17 residues. With V trimmed by 4 bases and J by 6 bases, 15 bases remained unmatched. The CDR3, as DNA: TGCGCCAGCAGCCTAACCCCCGGGCAGGGGGCTGGCAATGAGCAGTTCTTC. It codes for CASSLTPGQGAGNEQFF.

The rearrangement joins TRBV9 to TRBJ2-2, with a tentative D call TRBD1 (6 bases). The CDR3 is made up of 14 amino acids. Between the trimmed V and J ends, which lost 4 bases and 5 bases, there was a span of 12 bases. Germline values: CDR1 SGDLS, CDR2 YYNGEE. The CDR3 DNA is TGTGCCAGCAGCCCCCCGCAGGGGACCGGGGAGCTGTTTTTT. This encodes CASSPPQGTGELFF.

V gene TRBV7-9 combines with J gene TRBJ1-1; tentative D call: TRBD1 (5 bases). V lost 3 bases to trimming and J lost 4 bases, with 12 bases between them. Germline V lookup: CDR1 SEHNR, CDR2 FQNEAQ (reference sequence). The CDR3 extends over 14 amino acids. CDR3 residues: CASSLGRGSTEAFF. CDR3 nucleotides: TGTGCCAGCAGCTTGGGCCGGGGGAGCACTGAAGCTTTCTTT.

This clone was seen once. This chain joins TRBV6-1 and TRBJ2-5, with D perhaps matching TRBD2 (7 bases). Germline V gene sequence: CDR1 MNHNS, CDR2 SASEGT. CDR3 length: 15 residues. V was clipped by 6 bases and J by 5 bases, with 19 bases between them. The DNA for the CDR3 is TGTGCCAGCAGGGCCGTTGACGGGGGGCCGGAGACCCAGTACTTC. Its translation is CASRAVDGGPETQYF.

The chain employs TRBV19 and TRBJ2-5; 8 bases map to TRBD1. The DNA matches TRBJ2-7 better at its end, which makes the J call doubtful. The CDR3 has 14 residues. Germline values: CDR1 LNHDA, CDR2 SQIVND (reference sequence). The CDR3 loop reads CASSTGPGGVEQYF. The CDR3 nucleotides read TGTGCCAGTAGTACCGGGCCAGGGGGCGTCGAGCAGTACTTC.

This clone was observed a few times. The J gene is TRBJ1-2, the V gene TRBV30; no clear D gene. Germline-derived CDR1 and CDR2 are GTSNPN and SVGIG (reference sequence). Trimming removed 7 bases from V and 7 bases from J, with 7 bases in between. This CDR3 is 9 amino acids long. This CDR3 is CASWPGYTF. The CDR3 DNA sequence: TGTGCCTCCTGGCCTGGCTACACCTTC.

CDR3 coding DNA: TGTGCCTGGCAGGGGGCACCTTATAGCAATCAGCCCCAGCATTTT. This translates into CAWQGAPYSNQPQHF. This chain uses TRBV30 with TRBJ1-5, with 8 bases aligning to TRBD1. The length of the CDR3 is 15 residues. J was trimmed by 0 bases and V by 5 bases; bases with no gene match: 6. In germline, CDR1 is GTSNPN, CDR2 SVGIG (reference sequence).

This clone showed up just once. J is TRBJ2-5 and V is TRBV7-9; possibly TRBD2 for D (5 bases). CDR1 and CDR2 (germline): SEHNR, FQNEAQ (reference sequence). The CDR3 sequence is 13 residues long. Trimming pared 2 bases from V and 3 bases from J, leaving 7 bases between. The CDR3 region is CASSLRGKETQYF. CDR3 bases: TGTGCCAGCAGCTTACGAGGGAAAGAGACCCAGTACTTC.

The chain has TRBV19 and TRBJ2-1; TRBD2 matches 10 bases. Germline assignment: CDR1 LNHDA and CDR2 SQIVND (reference sequence). The CDR3 has 16 amino acids. J lost 7 bases, V lost 6 bases, and 12 bases had no gene match. DNA of the CDR3: TGTGCCAGTAGCACCTCCATAGCGGGAGGTTCGAATGAGCAGTTCTTC. It specifies CASSTSIAGGSNEQFF.

This clone was counted only a few times. V and J are TRBV10-3 and TRBJ2-1, with 7 bases aligning to TRBD2. The V and J ends lost 7 bases and 0 bases, in that order; junction bases with no gene match: 3. There are 14 residues in the CDR3. CDR1 and CDR2 from the germline V gene are ENHRY and SYGVKD. The CDR3 protein is CAITSGLSYNEQFF. In DNA, the CDR3 is TGTGCCATCACTAGCGGCCTCTCCTACAATGAGCAGTTCTTC.

The CDR3 sequence is CAWRKSSEGTDTQYF. The CDR3 coding sequence is TGTGCCTGGAGGAAATCTAGCGAGGGCACAGATACGCAGTATTTT. The V gene is TRBV30, the J gene TRBJ2-3, with D possibly TRBD2 on 6 matching bases. The CDR3 loop spans 15 amino acids. V was pared by 3 bases and J by 1 base, with 14 bases between. CDR1 GTSNPN and CDR2 SVGIG come from the germline V gene (reference sequence).

V usage is TRBV30 and J usage is TRBJ2-2; 10 bases are shared with TRBD2. The CDR3 covers 16 residues. Germline values: CDR1 GTSNPN, CDR2 SVGIG (reference sequence). The V segment lost 3 bases and the J segment 4 bases; nucleotides outside the gene matches: 8. Here the CDR3 DNA reads TGTGCCTGGAGAGCACCGGGACTAGCGACCACCGGGGAGCTGTTTTTT. Protein product: CAWRAPGLATTGELFF.

This rearrangement joins TRBV19 to TRBJ2-7; 10 bases are a match to TRBD2. CDR3 length equals 14 residues. CDR1 LNHDA and CDR2 SQIVND come from the germline V gene (reference sequence). Trimming at V came to 6 bases and at J to 5 bases, leaving 7 bases not matched to a gene. CDR3: CASRNQREGNEQYF. The CDR3 nucleotides read TGTGCCAGTAGAAACCAGCGGGAGGGGAACGAGCAGTACTTC.

This clone was counted a single time. The rearrangement joins TRBV7-9 to TRBJ1-2; tentative D call: TRBD1 (5 bases). This CDR3 contains 16 residues. The V and J ends lost 0 bases and 7 bases respectively, with 18 bases between them. CDR1 and CDR2 (germline): SEHNR, FQNEAQ (reference sequence). The CDR3 DNA reads TGTGCCAGCAGCTTAGCAGGAGGGCAGGGCCCGGGTGGCTACACCTTC. Encoded protein: CASSLAGGQGPGGYTF.